This TCR beta chain was identified during a study of shared clonotypes between healthy human individuals. Unsorted PBMC replicate PCRs drew on 250 to 300 ng DNA, representing tens of thousands of T cell genomes. This table comes from immunoSEQ multiplex PCR, and its TCRdb copy is limited to in-frame clones, with some not included. The repertoire consists of some 470,000 clones, with about 79% occurring once and the leading ten covering 10% to 15%. With 4 bases clipped from V and 3 bases from J, the junction kept 12 bases outside the gene matches. Germline V CDR1 and CDR2: MDHEN, SYDVKM. This CDR3 spans 16 amino acids.

The TCR comes from a woman between 35 and 50 years old in good health. Some clones in this sample may be carry-over from other donors' samples. Specimen: PBMCs. The gene calls are TRBV28 and TRBJ2-7, with 7 bases identical to TRBD1. The CDR3 DNA reads as TGTGCCAGCAGTTCCCCTTTCAGACAGGGTGGCTACGAGCAGTACTTC. Its translation is CASSSPFRQGGYEQYF.